This is a list of T cell receptor beta chains from one sample in a study of blood T cell repertoires in COVID-19. Here immunoSEQ multiplex PCR was the method, and the copy in TCRdb shows in-frame clones only, minus some. The sample lists around 190,000 clones, 80% to 90% occurring once. The specimen was peripheral blood. The source of these receptors is a man in his sixties or seventies with active or convalescent COVID-19. CDR3s include the opening cysteine and the closing phenylalanine or tryptophan. D genes are given only for firm matches. The size entry is marked missing in some rows and otherwise reads once, few, many or a size class.

D,J,size,V,CDR3,DNA
NA,TRBJ2-1,NA,TRBV7-2,CASSLAGRGVSYNEQFF,TGTGCCAGCAGCTTAGCGGGGCGCGGGGTCTCCTACAATGAGCAGTTCTTC
TRBD1,TRBJ2-7,NA,TRBV15,CATSRDRGDEQYF,TGTGCCACCAGCAGGGACAGGGGGGACGAGCAGTACTTC
NA,TRBJ1-6,NA,TRBV30,CAWSVTGGSPLHF,TGTGCCTGGAGTGTGACTGGAGGTTCACCCCTCCACTTT
NA,TRBJ1-6,NA,TRBV5-1,CASSSGQPPLHF,TGCGCCAGCAGCTCAGGACAGCCACCCCTCCACTTT
NA,TRBJ1-1,NA,TRBV7-3,CASSLTGFVDTEAFF,TGTGCCAGCAGCCTGACAGGTTTTGTGGACACTGAAGCTTTCTTT
NA,TRBJ1-1,NA,TRBV4-3,CASSQDGSSVNTEAFF,TGCGCCAGCAGCCAAGATGGGAGTTCTGTGAACACTGAAGCTTTCTTT
TRBD1,TRBJ2-7,NA,TRBV3-1/TRBV3-2,CASSPQVGQGKSGQYF,TGTGCCAGCAGCCCACAAGTGGGACAGGGGAAGTCGGGGCAGTACTTC
TRBD1,TRBJ1-5,NA,TRBV15,CATRRDRDSNQPQHF,TGTGCCACCAGGAGGGACAGGGATAGCAATCAGCCCCAGCATTTT
NA,TRBJ1-3,NA,TRBV29-1,CSVDRGNTIYF,TGCAGCGTTGACAGGGGAAACACCATATATTTT
NA,TRBJ1-1,NA,TRBV2,CASSGGTEAFF,TGTGCCAGCAGTGGAGGCACTGAAGCTTTCTTT
NA,TRBJ2-4,NA,TRBV7-2,CASSPQRRGNIQYF,TGTGCCAGCAGCCCTCAACGTAGAGGAAACATTCAGTACTTC
NA,TRBJ2-1,NA,TRBV6-5,CASSYQADYNEQFF,TGTGCCAGCAGTTACCAAGCGGACTACAATGAGCAGTTCTTC
NA,TRBJ2-1,NA,TRBV19,CASSSYNEQFF,TGTGCCAGTAGTAGTTATAATGAGCAGTTCTTC
NA,TRBJ1-2,NA,TRBV18,CASSTREGNYGYTF,TGTGCCAGCTCAACCCGGGAAGGGAACTATGGCTACACCTTC
NA,TRBJ1-2,NA,TRBV5-1,CASSADRYGYTF,TGCGCCAGCAGCGCCGACAGGTATGGCTACACCTTC
NA,TRBJ1-2,NA,TRBV5-1,CASSLGTTNYGYTF,TGCGCCAGCAGCTTGGGCACTACTAACTATGGCTACACCTTC
NA,TRBJ1-5,NA,TRBV7-8,CASSHPGGGQPQHF,TGTGCCAGCAGTCACCCGGGGGGCGGACAGCCCCAGCATTTT
NA,TRBJ2-7,NA,TRBV27,CASSKSGYEQYF,TGTGCCAGCAGTAAAAGCGGCTACGAGCAGTACTTC
TRBD1,TRBJ1-2,NA,TRBV6-2/TRBV6-3,CASSWRDRVYGYTF,TGTGCCAGCAGTTGGCGGGACAGGGTTTATGGCTACACCTTC
NA,TRBJ1-6,NA,TRBV30,CACQTGSNSPLHF,TGTGCCTGTCAGACAGGATCTAATTCACCCCTCCACTTT
NA,TRBJ1-5,few,TRBV19,CASRGDRQPQHF,TGTGCCAGTAGAGGGGATCGGCAGCCCCAGCATTTT
TRBD1,TRBJ2-7,NA,TRBV3-1/TRBV3-2,CASSQTGGRTYEQYF,TGTGCCAGCAGCCAGACAGGGGGGAGAACTTACGAGCAGTACTTC
NA,TRBJ1-1,NA,TRBV19,CASSPHQGAAEAFF,TGTGCCAGTAGTCCACACCAGGGCGCGGCTGAAGCTTTCTTT
TRBD1,TRBJ1-6,NA,TRBV5-1,CASSLGTGGSNSPLHF,TGCGCCAGCAGCTTGGGGACAGGGGGCAGTAATTCACCCCTCCACTTT
TRBD1,TRBJ2-3,NA,TRBV5-1,CASGLQGTDTQYF,TGCGCCAGCGGATTACAGGGGACAGATACGCAGTATTTT
NA,TRBJ1-2,NA,TRBV28,CASSPRAYGYTF,TGTGCCAGCAGTCCGAGGGCCTATGGCTACACCTTC
TRBD2,TRBJ2-7,NA,TRBV5-1,CASSFTSGSTNEQYF,TGCGCCAGCAGCTTTACTAGCGGATCAACAAACGAGCAGTACTTC
NA,TRBJ1-6,NA,TRBV7-2,CASSLLGARHLHF,TGTGCCAGCAGCCTACTGGGGGCCCGTCACCTCCACTTT
NA,TRBJ1-1,once,TRBV5-8,CASRQFTEAFF,TGTGCCAGCAGACAGTTCACTGAAGCTTTCTTT
TRBD2,TRBJ2-4,NA,TRBV7-2,CASSLALGTTVAKNIQYF,TGTGCCAGCAGCTTAGCCCTAGGGACTACAGTAGCCAAAAACATTCAGTACTTC
NA,TRBJ1-1,NA,TRBV27,CASSLKSGYTEAFF,TGTGCCAGCAGTTTAAAATCAGGATACACTGAAGCTTTCTTT
NA,TRBJ2-1,NA,TRBV7-3,CASSSGLPEQFF,TGTGCCAGCAGCTCGGGACTTCCTGAGCAGTTCTTC
NA,TRBJ1-2,once,TRBV30,CAWSAGVTGYTF,TGTGCCTGGAGTGCGGGGGTAACTGGCTACACCTTC
NA,TRBJ2-3,NA,TRBV6-2/TRBV6-3,CASSYGGRGSDTQYF,TGTGCCAGCAGTTACGGAGGCAGGGGATCAGATACGCAGTATTTT
TRBD1,TRBJ2-7,NA,TRBV19,CASSQGLGQGVDEQYF,TGTGCCAGTAGTCAGGGTCTTGGGCAGGGGGTCGACGAGCAGTACTTC
NA,TRBJ1-3,NA,TRBV6-5,CASSYAALNSGNTIYF,TGTGCCAGCAGTTACGCGGCGCTGAACTCTGGAAACACCATATATTTT
TRBD1,TRBJ1-3,once,TRBV27,CASSFDRGHGNTIYF,TGTGCCAGCAGTTTCGACAGGGGGCATGGAAACACCATATATTTT
NA,TRBJ2-1,few,TRBV29-1,CSVVRGGNHEQFF,TGCAGCGTTGTGAGGGGGGGGAACCATGAGCAGTTCTTC
TRBD1,TRBJ1-5,NA,TRBV6-5,CASRDREYQPQHF,TGTGCCAGCAGGGACAGGGAGTATCAGCCCCAGCATTTT
NA,TRBJ1-5,NA,TRBV7-6,CASSLGTSGQPQHF,TGTGCCAGCAGCTTAGGGACTTCGGGTCAGCCCCAGCATTTT
NA,TRBJ1-5,NA,TRBV6-2/TRBV6-3,CASSYWDKLHSNQPQHF,TGTGCCAGCAGTTACTGGGACAAACTACATAGCAATCAGCCCCAGCATTTT
NA,TRBJ1-1,NA,TRBV5-5,CASSLDGQGGTEAFF,TGTGCCAGCAGCTTGGACGGGCAGGGTGGGACTGAAGCTTTCTTT
TRBD2,TRBJ2-1,NA,TRBV5-1,CASRETTSGNEQFF,TGCGCCAGCAGAGAGACAACTAGCGGGAATGAGCAGTTCTTC
NA,TRBJ1-5,NA,TRBV28,CASSLPTGSALGNQPQHF,TGTGCCAGCAGTTTACCAACAGGGTCCGCCCTGGGCAATCAGCCCCAGCATTTT
NA,TRBJ2-5,NA,TRBV12-5,CASGSPTDQETQYF,TGTGCTAGTGGCTCCCCGACAGACCAAGAGACCCAGTACTTC